This entry lists 32 T cell receptor beta chains sequenced from one sample in a study of cytomegalovirus exposure and HLA in healthy donors. This PCR relied on a set of 60 Vbeta primers and 13 Jbeta primers. Clones were read by immunoSEQ multiplex PCR, and TCRdb kept only the in-frame ones, dropping some. The sample has around 200,000 clones; 70% are singletons. Sample: PBMCs. The receptors shown here come from a man between 40 and 49 years old in good health and CMV-seropositive.

The chain links TRBV2 to TRBJ2-7; 8 nucleotides match TRBD1. CDR3 size: 12 residues. V shed 8 bases, J shed 2 bases, and the junction held 2 bases outside the gene matches. Per the germline V gene, CDR1 is SNHLY and CDR2 is FYNNEI. CDR3: CASGTGTYEQYF. In nucleotides, the CDR3 is TGTGCCAGCGGGACAGGTACCTACGAGCAGTACTTC.

V usage is TRBV10-1 and J usage is TRBJ1-6, with D tentatively TRBD1 (5 bases). Germline lookup yields CDR1 WNHNN and CDR2 SYGVQD (reference sequence). The CDR3 runs to 15 residues. Trimming left V 5 bases short and J 8 bases short, with 16 bases between. As DNA, the CDR3 is TGCGCCAGCAGTCCCTCACCGACAGTCCATTCACCCCTCCACTTT. As protein: CASSPSPTVHSPLHF.

This chain uses TRBV6-6 with TRBJ1-4; weak D call: TRBD1 (5 bases). Deletions cut 2 bases from V and 10 bases from J, with 14 bases between. This CDR3 spans 14 amino acids. The germline CDR1 and CDR2 sequences are MNHNY and SVGAGI (reference sequence). CDR3 bases: TGTGCCAGCAGTTACCGGGGGACGGGCGGAAAACTGTTTTTT. Its protein product is CASSYRGTGGKLFF.

The gene calls are TRBV29-1 and TRBJ2-6; possibly TRBD1 for D (6 bases). Per the germline V gene, CDR1 is SQVTM and CDR2 is ANQGSEA. The CDR3 spans 17 residues. V gave up 2 bases and J gave up 4 bases, with 18 bases separating them. The CDR3 DNA is TGCAGCGTTGAAACGGTTAAACCCGGACAGGGGGCCAACGTCCTGACTTTC. Protein product: CSVETVKPGQGANVLTF.

The genes are TRBV2 and TRBJ1-6; no firm D call. Trimming stripped 6 bases from V and 6 bases from J, with 9 bases between. The CDR3 loop spans 13 amino acids. The germline V gene encodes CDR1 SNHLY and CDR2 FYNNEI. CDR3 coding DNA: TGTGCCAGCAGGAAGGAGTTTAATTCACCCCTCCACTTT. Amino acids: CASRKEFNSPLHF. The entire variable domain, with the rest obtained from reference TRBV2 and TRBJ1-6, is as follows: EPEVTQTPSHQVTQMGQEVILRCVPISNHLYFYWYRQILGQKVEFLVSFYNNEISEKSEIFDDQFSVERPDGSNFTLKIRSTKLEDSAMYFCASRKEFNSPLHFGNGTRLTVT.

The chain carries TRBV19 and TRBJ1-4, with a tentative D call TRBD1 (5 bases). The CDR3 covers 15 residues. In germline, CDR1 is LNHDA, CDR2 SQIVND (reference sequence). Trimming cost V 0 bases and J 7 bases, with 12 bases left between them. The CDR3 nucleotides read TGTGCCAGTAGTATAGATAATGCGGGGGTTGAAAAACTGTTTTTT. It is translated as CASSIDNAGVEKLFF.

This sequence joins TRBV11-2 and TRBJ1-2, with a weak D call TRBD1 (6 bases). In germline, CDR1 is SGHAT, CDR2 FQNNGV. The V end was cut by 5 bases, the J end by 5 bases, with 12 bases between. This CDR3 contains 13 residues. The CDR3 DNA follows: TGTGCCAGCAGCCCGGGGACATTTTATGGCTACACCTTC. The encoded protein is CASSPGTFYGYTF.

The rearrangement links TRBV27 to TRBJ1-2, with D possibly being TRBD1 (5 bases). Germline CDR1 is MNHEY and CDR2 is SMNVEV (reference sequence). This CDR3 has 15 residues. Trimming shortened V by 2 bases and J by 3 bases, and 13 bases separated the two germline ends. DNA of the CDR3: TGTGCCAGCAGTTTAAACTTGCAGGGCGACTATGGCTACACCTTC. This encodes CASSLNLQGDYGYTF.

The chain couples TRBV7-6 to TRBJ2-1; the D gene is possibly TRBD2 (7 bases). V was shortened by 0 bases and J by 4 bases, with 10 bases between the two germline ends. The CDR3 totals 15 residues. Germline values: CDR1 SGHVS, CDR2 FNYEAQ. CDR3 sequence: CASSLAAGAYNEQFF. The CDR3 DNA reads as TGTGCCAGCAGCTTAGCGGCGGGGGCTTACAATGAGCAGTTCTTC.

This sequence joins TRBV19 and TRBJ1-6; D not resolved. V shed 4 bases and J shed 10 bases, with 20 bases lying between them. The CDR3 covers 16 residues. Germline V gives CDR1 LNHDA, CDR2 SQIVND (reference sequence). CDR3 coding DNA: TGTGCCAGTAGTAGTATTACCGGAAAAGCGGAATCACCCCTCCACTTT. Amino acids: CASSSITGKAESPLHF.

CDR3 sequence reads: CASSTGTSGDTQYF. CDR3 coding DNA: TGTGCCAGCAGTACTGGGACTAGCGGGGATACGCAGTATTTT. The chain carries TRBV6-5 and TRBJ2-3; 12 nucleotides agree with TRBD2. Germline V CDR1 and CDR2: MNHEY, SVGAGI. Unmatched junction bases numbered 3, after V lost 5 bases and J lost 6 bases. This CDR3 is 14 amino acids long.

The V call is TRBV7-9, the J call TRBJ1-2; 8 bases are shared with TRBD1. The CDR3 consists of 15 residues. V lost 5 bases and J lost 5; bases outside the gene matches: 10. Germline CDR1 SEHNR, CDR2 FQNEAQ (reference sequence). The CDR3 loop reads CASSARTGMRYGYTF. The CDR3, as DNA: TGTGCCAGCAGCGCCCGGACAGGGATGCGGTATGGCTACACCTTC.

The chain carries TRBV5-1 and TRBJ1-1; TRBD1 agrees at 7 bases. Per germline, CDR1 SGHRS and CDR2 YFSETQ. V lost 1 base to trimming and J lost 4 bases; unmatched junction nucleotides: 7. The CDR3 sequence is 15 residues long. Written as DNA, the CDR3 is TGCGCCAGCAGCTTGCTTCCAGGGGGGTCCACTGAAGCTTTCTTT. Translating it yields CASSLLPGGSTEAFF.

The chain links TRBV7-9 to TRBJ2-7, with 9 bases fitting TRBD1. The CDR3 sequence is 13 residues long. V was clipped by 6 bases and J by 5 bases; unmatched bases: 5. Germline values: CDR1 SEHNR, CDR2 FQNEAQ (reference sequence). CDR3 residues: CASRWDRDNEQYF. The CDR3 nucleotides read TGTGCCAGCAGATGGGACAGGGACAACGAGCAGTACTTC.

This clone was observed a few times. The CDR3 DNA is TGCGCCAGCAGTGATCGGGGATCTGGCACAGATACGCAGTATTTT. Translated, it gives CASSDRGSGTDTQYF. This chain connects TRBV10-1 to TRBJ2-3; possible D gene TRBD2, 5 bases. Germline assignment: CDR1 WNHNN and CDR2 SYGVQD (reference sequence). V was clipped by 3 bases and J by 1 base, with 11 bases between them. This CDR3 contains 15 residues.

This clone has only a few counts. This chain joins TRBV6-1 and TRBJ2-2, with D possibly being TRBD1 (5 bases). The germline V and J ends were trimmed by 3 bases and 3 bases, with 17 bases remaining between them. CDR1 and CDR2 (germline): MNHNS, SASEGT. The CDR3 length is 17 residues. The CDR3 DNA follows: TGTGCCAGCAGTGATACACGACTGGCAGGGCACACCGGGGAGCTGTTTTTT. As protein: CASSDTRLAGHTGELFF.

J is TRBJ2-7 and V is TRBV6-1; possibly TRBD2 for D (6 bases). CDR1 is MNHNS, CDR2 SASEGT, per germline. Trimming stripped 9 bases from V and 0 bases from J, with 15 bases between. This CDR3 contains 14 residues. The chain's CDR3 is CASSGTGLSYEQYF. As DNA, the CDR3 is TGTGCCAGTTCCGGGACGGGACTCTCCTACGAGCAGTACTTC.

This clone was found a few times. This chain uses TRBV5-1 with TRBJ2-3, with 16 bases that match TRBD2. CDR3 length equals 18 residues. Per germline, CDR1 SGHRS and CDR2 YFSETQ. V was clipped by 4 bases and J by 4 bases; unmatched bases: 9. For the CDR3, the DNA is TGCGCCAGCAGCCTAACGGGACTAGCGGGGGGGCTACCAGATACGCAGTATTTT. As protein: CASSLTGLAGGLPDTQYF.

CDR3 amino acids: CAIRETGTYGYTF. CDR3 in DNA: TGTGCCATCAGAGAAACGGGAACATATGGCTACACCTTC. V usage is TRBV10-3 and J usage is TRBJ1-2; D ambiguous. The CDR3 loop spans 13 amino acids. Trimming left V 6 bases short and J 5 bases short, with 13 bases between. From germline, CDR1 is ENHRY and CDR2 SYGVKD.

Notes on this clone: The identical CDR3 is also encoded by other nucleotide sequences in the sample. The chain is built from TRBV7-9 and TRBJ1-2, with unresolved D. This CDR3 has 13 residues. Germline V gives CDR1 SEHNR, CDR2 FQNEAQ (reference sequence). V shed 2 bases and J shed 4 bases, with 8 bases lying between them. The CDR3 DNA follows: TGTGCCAGCAGCTTATCGGCGGGCTATGGCTACACCTTC. This gives the protein CASSLSAGYGYTF.

V and J are TRBV2 and TRBJ1-4; D is perhaps TRBD1 (5 bases). Trimming took off 6 bases at V and 8 bases at J, with 13 bases between the two ends. The CDR3 consists of 13 residues. Germline loops: CDR1 SNHLY, CDR2 FYNNEI. The CDR3 DNA reads TGTGCCAGCAGGTCTGGTGGGGGGGAAAAACTGTTTTTT. Translated: CASRSGGGEKLFF.

The rearrangement links TRBV18 to TRBJ2-2, with D possibly being TRBD2 (6 bases). Trimming shortened V by 4 bases and J by 1 base, and 7 bases separated the two germline ends. Germline values: CDR1 KGHSH, CDR2 LQKENI. The CDR3 contains 14 residues. CDR3 sequence reads: CASSLAVNTGELFF. CDR3 DNA: TGTGCCAGCTCACTAGCGGTGAACACCGGGGAGCTGTTTTTT.

This chain joins TRBV19 and TRBJ1-4, with D possibly matching TRBD1 (5 bases). The V and J ends lost 2 bases and 8 bases respectively, with 12 bases between them. Germline CDR1 LNHDA, CDR2 SQIVND (reference sequence). This CDR3 comprises 14 residues. The CDR3 DNA reads as TGTGCCAGTAGTATAAGACCGGGGGGAGAAAAACTGTTTTTT. It translates to CASSIRPGGEKLFF. The full variable domain, in which reference TRBV19 and TRBJ1-4 provide the parts outside the CDR3, is DGGITQSPKYLFRKEGQNVTLSCEQNLNHDAMYWYRQDPGQGLRLIYYSQIVNDFQKGDIAEGYSVSREKKESFPLTVTSAQKNPTAFYLCASSIRPGGEKLFFGSGTQLSVL.

The rearrangement joins TRBV6-1 to TRBJ2-3, with 7 nucleotides matching TRBD1. Trimming took 1 base from V and 3 from J; bases not matched to a gene: 7. The CDR3 is made up of 16 amino acids. From germline, CDR1 is MNHNS and CDR2 SASEGT. The CDR3 spells CASSEEVDRATDTQYF. The CDR3 nucleotides are TGTGCCAGCAGTGAAGAGGTCGACAGGGCGACAGATACGCAGTATTTT.

The chain combines TRBV21-1 with TRBJ2-3; TRBD2, as called in the table, went unchecked against the DNA. TRBV21-1 constitutes a pseudogene. The CDR3 is made up of 18 amino acids. This CDR3 reads CASSKLGGARTSTDTQYF. The CDR3 nucleotides are TGTGCCAGCAGCAAATTGGGGGGGGCAAGGACTAGCACAGATACGCAGTATTTT.

The chain combines TRBV7-2 with TRBJ2-7; D is possibly TRBD2 (5 bases). This CDR3 is 14 amino acids long. The V and J ends lost 2 bases and 0 bases respectively, with 8 bases between them. Germline loops: CDR1 SGHTA, CDR2 FQGNSA. CDR3: CASSLRGNSYEQYF. CDR3 in DNA: TGTGCCAGCAGCTTACGAGGGAACTCCTACGAGCAGTACTTC. Together with reference TRBV7-2 and TRBJ2-7, the CDR3 gives the full variable domain: GAGVSQSPSNKVTEKGKDVELRCDPISGHTALYWYRQSLGQGLEFLIYFQGNSAPDKSGLPSDRFSAERTGGSVSTLTIQRTQQEDSAVYLCASSLRGNSYEQYFGPGTRLTVT.

The chain recombines TRBV6-5 with TRBJ1-4; D remains unclear. V was cut by 0 bases and J by 6 bases, with 11 bases left in between. Per the germline V gene, CDR1 is MNHEY and CDR2 is SVGAGI. The CDR3 runs 15 residues. In DNA, the CDR3 is TGTGCCAGCAGTTACTCTTCGCCCGGGGATGAAAAACTGTTTTTT. This codes for CASSYSSPGDEKLFF.

The CDR3 region is CASSFRVYEQYF. As DNA, the CDR3 is TGTGCCAGCAGCTTCCGGGTTTACGAGCAGTACTTC. The chain couples TRBV5-5 to TRBJ2-7; D is undetermined. The CDR3 has 12 amino acids. Trimming removed 2 bases from V and 4 bases from J, with 7 bases in between. Germline assignment: CDR1 SGHKS and CDR2 YYEKEE (reference sequence).

This clone has more than one count but fewer than ten. The chain recombines TRBV7-2 with TRBJ1-1; maybe TRBD1 (5 bases). The germline V gene has CDR1 SGHTA and CDR2 FQGNSA. Trimming took 6 bases from V and 4 from J, leaving 12 bases between them. This CDR3 region has 13 residues. CDR3 DNA sequence: TGTGCCAGCAGGACAGTGGAATCCACTGAAGCTTTCTTT. Translated: CASRTVESTEAFF.

The chain uses TRBV28 and TRBJ1-5, with 8 nucleotides matching TRBD1. This CDR3 region has 14 residues. V dropped 7 bases and J dropped 4; count of bases not matched to a gene: 6. Looked up from germline, CDR1 is MDHEN and CDR2 is SYDVKM. The CDR3 spells CASTSGTGNQPQHF. The CDR3 DNA follows: TGTGCCAGCACCTCCGGGACAGGTAATCAGCCCCAGCATTTT.

The rearrangement links TRBV27 to TRBJ1-2; 8 bases are shared with TRBD1. V was pared by 3 bases and J by 6 bases, with 15 bases of the junction left unmatched. Germline V gives CDR1 MNHEY, CDR2 SMNVEV (reference sequence). CDR3 length equals 17 residues. CDR3 in amino acids: CASSFLGRGPYQDGYTF. In DNA form, the CDR3 reads TGTGCCAGCAGTTTTTTGGGCAGGGGGCCGTATCAGGATGGCTACACCTTC.

The genes are TRBV7-3 and TRBJ2-1; 10 positions match TRBD1. This CDR3 comprises 17 residues. From germline, CDR1 is SGHTA and CDR2 FQGTGA. V was clipped by 5 bases and J by 5 bases; unmatched bases: 12. CDR3 nucleotides: TGTGCCAGCAGCGCACAGATCGGGACAGGGGTAGACAATGAGCAGTTCTTC. Amino acids: CASSAQIGTGVDNEQFF.